The clone carrying this T cell receptor (beta chain) came up a few times. Its antigen is not identified. Amplification by 5'RACE using constant-segment primers produced TCR alpha and TCR beta cDNA libraries that carried sample barcodes and UMIs. Each CDR3 protein is one row after TCRdb ran MiXCR on the 5' RACE reads. Among around 300,000 distinct CDR3 sequences, roughly 18% were seen once, and the ten largest hold 20% to 25%. This sample is part of a study of T-cell memory formation after mild COVID-19. Overall study findings and caveats: Clones contracting over day 15 to 85 were CD4/CD8 balanced, with later expanders leaning CD4+. Detection of some responders pre-infection suggested pre-existing cross-reactive memory T cells participated.

There are 15 residues in the CDR3. Germline CDR1 reads SGDLS; CDR2 reads YYNGEE. The V gene end was trimmed by 0 bases and the J gene end by 1 base; junction bases not matched to a gene: 4. The clonotype was recovered from a man younger than 35 who had mild COVID-19 (a few samples of this study predate the infection). Cell type and time point are not known. The chain couples TRBV9 to TRBJ2-7; the match to TRBD1 covers 7 bases. Sample: PBMCs or a T cell subset sorted from them (not recorded which). The CDR3 region is CASSVGGTVSYEQYF. Here the CDR3 DNA reads TGTGCCAGCAGCGTAGGAGGGACAGTGTCCTACGAGCAGTACTTC.